This TCR beta chain comes out of a study of blood T cells in healthy people across ages. Study overall: Template switching captured about one barcoded beta molecule per two T cells. Study observations and caveats: PBMC samples, being unsorted, prevented any conclusive comparison of naive and antigen-experienced cells. Age advanced and TCR beta diversity per million T cells fell, roughly linearly. Naive CD4+ cell counts and diversity both ran higher in long-lived than in aged donors.

Then a second PCR, running roughly 6 to 12 cycles, was carried out with a sample-barcoded 5' primer and a J-beta primer mix. TCRdb recomputed calls from the 5' RACE reads with MiXCR, one row per CDR3 protein. This sample has 1.2 million to 1.5 million distinct CDR3 sequences, with about 40% found just once. In this sample, this clonotype turned up a few times. The antigen is undetermined. Germline CDR1 reads SGHAT; CDR2 reads FQNNGV. The CDR3 covers 17 residues. The V and J ends lost 0 bases and 0 bases respectively, with 15 bases between them. The chain combines TRBV11-2 with TRBJ2-7; D gene ambiguous. Sample: blood. This receptor was identified in a young woman in good health. The DNA of the CDR3 is TGTGCCAGCAGCTTAGATCTAAAGGCAGGCAGCTCCTACGAGCAGTACTTC. Encoded protein: CASSLDLKAGSSYEQYF.